The clone carrying this TCR beta chain was found a few times. Its antigen is currently unknown. The record originates from a study of blood T cells in healthy people across ages. Overall study results and limits: Older age went with lower TCR beta diversity per million T cells, in a roughly linear way. Naive T cell percentage and TCR beta diversity correlated strongly.

Sample-barcoded 5' priming and a J-beta primer mix drove a second PCR of about 7 to 12 cycles. TCRdb passed the 5' RACE reads through MiXCR, listing each CDR3 protein once. The sample lists over a million distinct CDR3 sequences, almost 60% seen once, with approximately 7% in the top ten. Healthy individuals of Caucasian origin from Russia, aged about 6 to 100, served as donors. PBMCs were isolated at a quantity of at least 7 million per sample. Sequencing was done on a sample of blood. The sequence was collected from a man aged 18-30 years in good health.

The CDR3 protein is CASSYSMREEGNQPQHF. The DNA of the CDR3 is TGTGCCAGCAGTTACTCGATGCGGGAGGAGGGCAATCAGCCCCAGCATTTT. V usage is TRBV6-6 and J usage is TRBJ1-5; D is unclear. The CDR3 consists of 17 residues. Germline lookup yields CDR1 MNHNY and CDR2 SVGAGI (reference sequence). The ends were cut back, 0 bases at V and 2 bases at J, with 14 bases in the middle.